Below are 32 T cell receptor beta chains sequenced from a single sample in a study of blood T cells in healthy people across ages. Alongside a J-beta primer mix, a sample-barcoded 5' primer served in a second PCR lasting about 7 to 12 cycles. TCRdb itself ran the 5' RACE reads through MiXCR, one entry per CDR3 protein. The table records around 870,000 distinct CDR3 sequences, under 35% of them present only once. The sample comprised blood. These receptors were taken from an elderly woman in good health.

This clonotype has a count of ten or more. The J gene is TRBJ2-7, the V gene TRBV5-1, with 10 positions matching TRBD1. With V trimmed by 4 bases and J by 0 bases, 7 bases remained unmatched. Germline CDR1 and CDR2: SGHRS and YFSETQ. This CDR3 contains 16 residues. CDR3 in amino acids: CASSPGQGTPSYEQYF. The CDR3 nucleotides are TGCGCCAGCAGCCCGGGACAGGGGACACCCTCCTACGAGCAGTACTTC.

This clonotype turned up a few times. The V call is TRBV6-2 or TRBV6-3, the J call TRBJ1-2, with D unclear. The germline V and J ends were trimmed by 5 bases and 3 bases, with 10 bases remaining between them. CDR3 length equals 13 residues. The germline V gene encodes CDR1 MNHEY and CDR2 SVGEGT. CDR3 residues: CASSDLTDYGYTF. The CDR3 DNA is TGTGCCAGCAGTGACCTGACGGACTATGGCTACACCTTC.

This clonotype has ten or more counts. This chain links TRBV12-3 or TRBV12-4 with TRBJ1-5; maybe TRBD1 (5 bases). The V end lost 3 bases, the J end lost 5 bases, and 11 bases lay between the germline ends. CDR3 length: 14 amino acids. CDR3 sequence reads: CASSLASGHQPQHF. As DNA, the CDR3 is TGTGCCAGCAGTTTGGCGTCAGGGCATCAGCCCCAGCATTTT.

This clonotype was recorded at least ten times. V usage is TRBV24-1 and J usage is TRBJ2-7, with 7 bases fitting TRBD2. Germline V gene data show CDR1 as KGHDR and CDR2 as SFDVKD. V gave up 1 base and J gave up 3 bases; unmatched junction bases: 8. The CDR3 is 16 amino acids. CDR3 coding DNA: TGTGCCACCAGTGATTTCCGGGAAACTAGCGACTACGAGCAGTACTTC. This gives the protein CATSDFRETSDYEQYF.

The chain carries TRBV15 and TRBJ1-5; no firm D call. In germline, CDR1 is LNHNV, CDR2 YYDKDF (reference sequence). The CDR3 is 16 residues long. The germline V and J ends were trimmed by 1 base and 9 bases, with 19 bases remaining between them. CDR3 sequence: CATSRGSGGERRPQHF. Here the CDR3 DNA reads TGTGCCACCAGCAGAGGGTCAGGAGGAGAACGGAGGCCCCAGCATTTT. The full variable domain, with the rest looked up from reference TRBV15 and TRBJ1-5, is DAMVIQNPRYQVTQFGKPVTLSCSQTLNHNVMYWYQQKSSQAPKLLFHYYDKDFNNEADTPDNFQSRRPNTSFCFLDIRSPGLGDTAMYLCATSRGSGGERRPQHFGDGTRLSIL.

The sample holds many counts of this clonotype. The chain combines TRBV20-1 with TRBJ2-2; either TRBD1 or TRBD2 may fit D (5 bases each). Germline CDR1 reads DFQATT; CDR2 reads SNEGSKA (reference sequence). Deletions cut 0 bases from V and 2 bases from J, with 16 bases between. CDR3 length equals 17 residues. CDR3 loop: CSARDPTRGGNTGELFF. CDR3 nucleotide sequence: TGCAGTGCTAGAGATCCAACTAGGGGCGGTAACACCGGGGAGCTGTTTTTT.

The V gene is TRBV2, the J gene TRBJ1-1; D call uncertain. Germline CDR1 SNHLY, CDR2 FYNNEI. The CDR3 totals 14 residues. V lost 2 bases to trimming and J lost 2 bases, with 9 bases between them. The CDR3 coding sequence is TGTGCCAGCAGTGAATTGCGGGGAAACACTGAAGCTTTCTTT. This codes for CASSELRGNTEAFF.

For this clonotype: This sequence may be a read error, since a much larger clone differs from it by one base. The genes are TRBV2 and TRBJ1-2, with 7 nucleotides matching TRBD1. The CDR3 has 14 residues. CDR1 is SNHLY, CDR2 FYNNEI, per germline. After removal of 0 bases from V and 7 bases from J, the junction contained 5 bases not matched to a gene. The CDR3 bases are TGTGCCAGCAGTGAAGCGGGACAGCTCTGTGGCTACACCTTC. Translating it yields CASSEAGQLCGYTF.

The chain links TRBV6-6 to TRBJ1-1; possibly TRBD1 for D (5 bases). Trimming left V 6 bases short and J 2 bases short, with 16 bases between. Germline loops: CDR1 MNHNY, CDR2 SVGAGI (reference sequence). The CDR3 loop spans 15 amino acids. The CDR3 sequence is CASSPTLQGNTEAFF. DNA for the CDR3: TGTGCCAGCAGCCCCACCCTTCAGGGAAACACTGAAGCTTTCTTT.

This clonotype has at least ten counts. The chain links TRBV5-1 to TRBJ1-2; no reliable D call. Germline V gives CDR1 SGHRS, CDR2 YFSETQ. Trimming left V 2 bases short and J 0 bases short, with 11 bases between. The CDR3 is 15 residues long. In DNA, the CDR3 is TGCGCCAGCAGCTTTGGAAATCTGGCTAACTATGGCTACACCTTC. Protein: CASSFGNLANYGYTF.

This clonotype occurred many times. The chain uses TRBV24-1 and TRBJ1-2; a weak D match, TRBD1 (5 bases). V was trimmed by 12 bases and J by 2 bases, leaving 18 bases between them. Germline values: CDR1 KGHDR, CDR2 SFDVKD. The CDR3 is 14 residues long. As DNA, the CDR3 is TGTGCCCGCCCGGGGGGTGGACCCAACTATGGCTACACCTTC. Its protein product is CARPGGGPNYGYTF.

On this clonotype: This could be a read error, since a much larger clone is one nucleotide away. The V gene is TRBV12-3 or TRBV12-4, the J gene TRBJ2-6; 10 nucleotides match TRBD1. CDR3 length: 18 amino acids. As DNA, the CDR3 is TGTGCCAGCAGCCTCAAGGGACAGGGGAATTCTGGGGCCAACGTCCGGACTTTC. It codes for CASSLKGQGNSGANVRTF.

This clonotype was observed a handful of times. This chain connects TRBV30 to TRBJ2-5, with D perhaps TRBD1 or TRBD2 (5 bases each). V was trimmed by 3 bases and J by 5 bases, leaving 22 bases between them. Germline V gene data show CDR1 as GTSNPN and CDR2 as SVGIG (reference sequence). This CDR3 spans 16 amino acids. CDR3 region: CAWSQALGYWGETQYF. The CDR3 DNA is TGTGCCTGGAGCCAGGCATTGGGGTATTGGGGGGAGACCCAGTACTTC.

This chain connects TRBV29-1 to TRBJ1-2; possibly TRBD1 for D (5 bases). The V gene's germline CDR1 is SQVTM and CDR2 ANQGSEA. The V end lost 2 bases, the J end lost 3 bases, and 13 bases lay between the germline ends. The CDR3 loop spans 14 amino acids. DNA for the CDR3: TGCAGCGTTGAAAGGCAGGGAAGGGACTATGGCTACACCTTC. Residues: CSVERQGRDYGYTF.

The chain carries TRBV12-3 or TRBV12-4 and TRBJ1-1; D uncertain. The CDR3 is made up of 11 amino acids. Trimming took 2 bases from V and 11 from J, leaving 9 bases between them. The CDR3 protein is CASSLRGRAFF. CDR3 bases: TGTGCCAGCAGTTTACGCGGCCGGGCTTTCTTT.

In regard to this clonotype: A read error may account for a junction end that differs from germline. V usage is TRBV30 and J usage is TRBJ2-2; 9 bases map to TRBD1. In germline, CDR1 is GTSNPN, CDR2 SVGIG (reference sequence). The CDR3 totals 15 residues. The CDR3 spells CAWSRRDRDTGERFF. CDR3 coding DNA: TGTGCCTGGAGCCGCCGGGACAGGGACACCGGGGAGCGGTTTTTT.

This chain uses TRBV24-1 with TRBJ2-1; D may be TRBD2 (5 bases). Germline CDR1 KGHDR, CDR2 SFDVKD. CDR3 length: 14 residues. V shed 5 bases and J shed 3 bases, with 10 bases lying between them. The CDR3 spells CATSGRKLYNEQFF. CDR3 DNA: TGTGCCACCAGTGGGAGGAAACTCTACAATGAGCAGTTCTTC.

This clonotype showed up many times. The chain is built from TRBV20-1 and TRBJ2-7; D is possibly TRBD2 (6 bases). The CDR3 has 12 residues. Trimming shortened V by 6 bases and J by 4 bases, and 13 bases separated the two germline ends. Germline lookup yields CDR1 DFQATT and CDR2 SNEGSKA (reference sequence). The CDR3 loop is CSALWGVYEQYF. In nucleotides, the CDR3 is TGCAGTGCACTCTGGGGGGTTTACGAGCAGTACTTC.

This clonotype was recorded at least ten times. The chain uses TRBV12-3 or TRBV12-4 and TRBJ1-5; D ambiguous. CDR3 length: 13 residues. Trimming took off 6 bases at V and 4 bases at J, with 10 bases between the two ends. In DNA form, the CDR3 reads TGTGCCAGCAGCCCCGTCCTGAATCAGCCCCAGCATTTT. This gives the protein CASSPVLNQPQHF.

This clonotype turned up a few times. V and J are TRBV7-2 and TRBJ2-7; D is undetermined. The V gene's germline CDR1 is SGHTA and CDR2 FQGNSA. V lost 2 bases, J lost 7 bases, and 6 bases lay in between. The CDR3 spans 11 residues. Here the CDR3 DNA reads TGTGCCAGCAGCTTAAGGAGAGAGCAGTACTTC. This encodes CASSLRREQYF.

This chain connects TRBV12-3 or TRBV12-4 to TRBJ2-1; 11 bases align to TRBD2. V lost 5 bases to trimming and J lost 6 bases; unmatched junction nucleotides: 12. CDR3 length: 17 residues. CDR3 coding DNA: TGTGCCAGCAGTGACCAAAGACTAGCGGGGTATTTCAATGAGCAGTTCTTC. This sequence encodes CASSDQRLAGYFNEQFF.

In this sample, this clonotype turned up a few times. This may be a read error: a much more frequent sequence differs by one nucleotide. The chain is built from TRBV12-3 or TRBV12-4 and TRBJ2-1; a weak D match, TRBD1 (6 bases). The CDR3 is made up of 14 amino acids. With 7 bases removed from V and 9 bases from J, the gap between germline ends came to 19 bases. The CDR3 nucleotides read TGTGCCAGCACGTGGGGCACAGGGAAGAGTGAGCAGTTCTTC. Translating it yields CASTWGTGKSEQFF.

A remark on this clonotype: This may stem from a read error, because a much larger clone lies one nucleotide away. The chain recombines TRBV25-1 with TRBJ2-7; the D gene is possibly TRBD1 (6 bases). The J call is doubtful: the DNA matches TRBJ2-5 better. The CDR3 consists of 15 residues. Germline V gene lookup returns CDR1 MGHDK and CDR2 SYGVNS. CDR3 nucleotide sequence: TGTGCCAGCAGTGCCTTGGTGGCAGGGGCAGAGACCCAGTACTTC. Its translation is CASSALVAGAETQYF.

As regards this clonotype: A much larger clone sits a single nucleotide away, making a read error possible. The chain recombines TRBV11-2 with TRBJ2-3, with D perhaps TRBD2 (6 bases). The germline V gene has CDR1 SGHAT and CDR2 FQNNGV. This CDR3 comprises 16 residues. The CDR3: CASSRGLGDLTDMQYF. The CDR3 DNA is TGTGCCAGCAGCCGGGGGTTAGGGGATCTCACAGATATGCAGTATTTT.

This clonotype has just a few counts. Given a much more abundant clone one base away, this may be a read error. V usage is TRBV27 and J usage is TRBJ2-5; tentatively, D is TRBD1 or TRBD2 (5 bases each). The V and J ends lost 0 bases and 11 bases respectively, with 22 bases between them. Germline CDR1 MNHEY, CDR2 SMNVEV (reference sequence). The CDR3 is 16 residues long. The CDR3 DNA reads TGTGCCAGCAGTTTATCGGCTCCAGGGAGAGGCAATGAGCAGTACTTC. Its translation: CASSLSAPGRGNEQYF.

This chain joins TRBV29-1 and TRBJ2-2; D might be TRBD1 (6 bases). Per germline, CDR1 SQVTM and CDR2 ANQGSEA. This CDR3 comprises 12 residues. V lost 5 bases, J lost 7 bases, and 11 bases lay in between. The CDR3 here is CSVSTGIGELFF. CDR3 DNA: TGCAGCGTTTCCACAGGGATCGGGGAGCTGTTTTTT.

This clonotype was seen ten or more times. The CDR3 sequence: CASSLGGGFYNEQFF. CDR3 bases: TGTGCCAGCAGCTTAGGCGGCGGTTTCTACAATGAGCAGTTCTTC. V gene TRBV7-2 combines with J gene TRBJ2-1, with no clear D. Germline V lookup: CDR1 SGHTA, CDR2 FQGNSA. This CDR3 region has 15 residues. Trimming removed 1 base at V and 3 bases at J, with 10 bases between. The full variable domain, rest sourced from reference TRBV7-2 and TRBJ2-1, is GAGVSQSPSNKVTEKGKDVELRCDPISGHTALYWYRQSLGQGLEFLIYFQGNSAPDKSGLPSDRFSAERTGGSVSTLTIQRTQQEDSAVYLCASSLGGGFYNEQFFGPGTRLTVL.

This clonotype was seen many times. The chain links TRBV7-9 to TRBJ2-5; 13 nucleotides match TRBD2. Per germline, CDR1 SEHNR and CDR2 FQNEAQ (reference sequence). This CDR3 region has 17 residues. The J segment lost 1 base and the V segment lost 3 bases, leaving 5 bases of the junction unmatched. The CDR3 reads CASSLAGLAGAQETQYF. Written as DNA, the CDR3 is TGTGCCAGCAGCTTGGCAGGACTAGCGGGGGCCCAAGAGACCCAGTACTTC.

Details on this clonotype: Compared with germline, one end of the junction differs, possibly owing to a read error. This CDR3 is CASSPSGTEAQYF. The CDR3 DNA sequence: TGTGCCAGCTCACCCTCAGGGACAGAGGCCCAGTACTTC. This rearrangement joins TRBV18 to TRBJ2-5, with 7 bases fitting TRBD1. The CDR3 runs to 13 residues. CDR1 is KGHSH, CDR2 LQKENI, per germline.

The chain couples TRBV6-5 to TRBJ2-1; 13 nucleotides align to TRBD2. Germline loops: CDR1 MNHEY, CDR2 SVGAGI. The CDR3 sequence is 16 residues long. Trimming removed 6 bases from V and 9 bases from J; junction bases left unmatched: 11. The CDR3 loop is CASRRTGTSGKGEQFF. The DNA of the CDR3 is TGTGCCAGCAGGCGCACCGGGACTAGCGGGAAGGGTGAGCAGTTCTTC.

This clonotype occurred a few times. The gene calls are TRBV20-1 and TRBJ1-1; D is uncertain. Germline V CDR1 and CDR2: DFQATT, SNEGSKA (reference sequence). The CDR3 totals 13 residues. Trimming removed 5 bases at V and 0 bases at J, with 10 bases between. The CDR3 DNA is TGCAGTGCTCAGGCCGTGATGAACACTGAAGCTTTCTTT. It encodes CSAQAVMNTEAFF.

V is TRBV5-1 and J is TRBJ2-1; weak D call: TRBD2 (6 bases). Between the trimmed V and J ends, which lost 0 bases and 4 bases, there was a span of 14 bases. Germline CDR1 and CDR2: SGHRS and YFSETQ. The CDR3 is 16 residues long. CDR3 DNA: TGCGCCAGCAGCTTGGCGTTTAGCGGAACGTACAATGAGCAGTTCTTC. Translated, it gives CASSLAFSGTYNEQFF.